These 7 T cell receptor beta chains were sequenced from one sample in a study of vaccination effects on CD4 cells after COVID-19. The culture ran for around ten days before CD4+ T cells were isolated. Each participant was given two doses of one vaccine (BNT162b2 or mRNA-1273). The antigens for these receptors are not known. Using immunoSEQ multiplex PCR, the repertoire was profiled, and TCRdb retains in-frame clones only, with some absent. The sample carries about 45,000 clones, more than 65% recorded once. The specimen comprised CD4+ T cells from PBMCs cultured without peptide, sampled after COVID-19 vaccination. These TCRs come from a human donor who received a COVID-19 vaccine.

The DNA of the CDR3 is TGTGCCAGCAGTAAGAACAGGGAAGAGACCCAGTACTTC. It yields the protein CASSKNREETQYF. The chain employs TRBV2 and TRBJ2-5; D perhaps matches TRBD1 (6 bases). Germline V gives CDR1 SNHLY, CDR2 FYNNEI. The CDR3 sequence is 13 residues long. The V gene lost 5 bases and the J gene lost 3 bases, with 10 bases spanning the gap.

V usage is TRBV29-1 and J usage is TRBJ2-3; TRBD2 matches 9 bases. The V gene end was trimmed by 4 bases and the J gene end by 8 bases; junction bases not matched to a gene: 10. This CDR3 is built from 14 residues. CDR1 SQVTM and CDR2 ANQGSEA come from the germline V gene. CDR3 in amino acids: CSVALAGGSGTQYF. The CDR3 DNA sequence: TGCAGCGTTGCCCTCGCGGGAGGGAGTGGTACGCAGTATTTT.

This clone was picked up many times. The chain has TRBV10-1 and TRBJ2-5; no definite D call. V was pared by 7 bases and J by 5 bases, with 14 bases between. Germline-derived CDR1 and CDR2 are WNHNN and SYGVQD (reference sequence). This CDR3 spans 13 amino acids. The CDR3 loop is CASITSGRETQYF. Written as DNA, the CDR3 is TGCGCCAGCATCACCTCGGGCAGGGAGACCCAGTACTTC.

This clone was counted between two and nine times. This sequence joins TRBV4-2 and TRBJ2-5; 10 bases fit TRBD2. V was clipped by 3 bases and J by 4 bases; unmatched bases: 11. This CDR3 is 17 amino acids long. From germline, CDR1 is LGHNA and CDR2 YNFKEQ. For the CDR3, the DNA is TGTGCCAGCAGCCAGGATTCAGCGGGGGGGCCGAGAGAGACCCAGTACTTC. This gives the protein CASSQDSAGGPRETQYF.

This clone showed up just a few times. Other DNA sequences of this sample code for an identical CDR3. The rearrangement uses TRBV9 and TRBJ2-5; tentatively, D is TRBD1 or TRBD2 (5 bases each). The CDR3 totals 15 residues. Trimming stripped 3 bases from V and 1 base from J, with 13 bases between. Germline-derived CDR1 and CDR2 are SGDLS and YYNGEE. The DNA for the CDR3 is TGTGCCAGCAGCGGGGGGTCCATCACCCAAGAGACCCAGTACTTC. Translating it yields CASSGGSITQETQYF.

This clone was counted once. The chain combines TRBV14 with TRBJ1-1, with D uncertain. The V end lost 5 bases, the J end lost 2 bases, and 9 bases lay between the germline ends. The CDR3 runs to 13 residues. Germline-derived CDR1 and CDR2 are SGHDN and FVKESK. Here the CDR3 DNA reads TGTGCCAGCAGCGTGGGTTTAAACACTGAAGCTTTCTTT. Encoded protein: CASSVGLNTEAFF.

The chain links TRBV5-4 to TRBJ2-5, with 7 bases fitting TRBD1. Trimming took 3 bases from V and 2 from J; bases not matched to a gene: 4. Germline-derived CDR1 and CDR2 are SGHNT and YYREEE (reference sequence). CDR3 length: 14 amino acids. CDR3 sequence reads: CASSSGTEQETQYF. The CDR3 nucleotides read TGTGCCAGCAGCTCCGGGACAGAGCAAGAGACCCAGTACTTC.